The 3 T cell receptor beta chains presented below share a single source sample, sequenced in a study of T cells in Graves' hyperthyroidism and ophthalmopathy. Researchers amplified the TCR beta CDR3 regions from RNA transcripts. HTBI primers were employed in a first-round RT-PCR of the TCR CDR3. Each CDR3 protein is one row after TCRdb ran MiXCR on the multiplex PCR reads. The repertoire consists of about 600,000 distinct CDR3 sequences, with approximately 16% occurring once and the leading ten covering 2.5% to 4%. The sequenced sample was blood. The receptors derive from a woman in her forties with Graves' ophthalmopathy.

The chain carries TRBV6-1 and TRBJ2-5; D remains ambiguous. The CDR3 extends over 14 amino acids. Per the germline V gene, CDR1 is MNHNS and CDR2 is SASEGT. Trimming shortened V by 2 bases and J by 2 bases, and 9 bases separated the two germline ends. The DNA for the CDR3 is TGTGCCAGCAGTGAATTAGATCAGCAAGAGACCCAGTACTTC. Translating gives CASSELDQQETQYF.

The chain carries TRBV28 and TRBJ2-5; D gene ambiguous. CDR3 size: 11 residues. V was clipped by 10 bases and J by 4 bases, with 10 bases between them. CDR1 MDHEN and CDR2 SYDVKM come from the germline V gene. The CDR3 nucleotides are TGTGCCACCCTGGTAGGAGAGACCCAGTACTTC. It encodes CATLVGETQYF.

This rearrangement joins TRBV6-5 to TRBJ1-1; no clear D. V was pared by 0 bases and J by 4 bases, with 9 bases between. CDR1 and CDR2 from the germline V gene are MNHEY and SVGAGI. The CDR3 consists of 14 residues. The CDR3 DNA reads as TGTGCCAGCAGTTACTCCCCCCGTTTCACTGAAGCTTTCTTT. Translation: CASSYSPRFTEAFF.